These T cell receptor beta chains were read from a single sample in a study of OX40 agonist ivuxolimab in advanced cancers. Method: immunoSEQ multiplex PCR; TCRdb's copy keeps in-frame clones and lacks some. The sample yields 50,000 to 60,000 clones, roughly nine tenths seen once. Here the sequenced sample was CD4+ or CD8+ T cells sorted from blood, taken in a trial of the OX40 agonist ivuxolimab. The origin of the receptors is an adult with an advanced solid tumor such as melanoma, head and neck, liver or kidney cancer. CDR3s include the opening cysteine and the closing phenylalanine or tryptophan. The D gene is left open where the match is weak. Not all rows give a size; the values are once, few, many and, for expanded clones, a class.

>NA|TRBJ1-1|TRBV19|NA
CASRPNREAPEAFF
TGTGCCAGTAGACCAAACAGGGAGGCCCCTGAAGCTTTCTTT
>NA|TRBJ1-2|TRBV5-4|NA
CASSTGRDRNLYGYTF
TGTGCCAGCAGCACTGGACGAGACAGGAACCTATATGGCTACACCTTC
>NA|TRBJ1-3|TRBV4-1|NA
CASSQGELRRTGNTIYF
TGCGCCAGCAGCCAAGGTGAGCTCCGGCGGACTGGAAACACCATATATTTT
>TRBD1|TRBJ1-2|TRBV6-1|NA
CASSEEVGTGYGYTF
TGTGCCAGCAGTGAAGAGGTAGGGACAGGCTATGGCTACACCTTC
>NA|TRBJ2-2|TRBV7-3|NA
CASSLGGTANTGELFF
TGTGCCAGCAGCTTGGGAGGGACAGCCAACACCGGGGAGCTGTTTTTT
>TRBD2|TRBJ2-3|TRBV5-4|NA
CASTLAGNTDTQYF
TGTGCCAGCACCCTAGCGGGAAACACAGATACGCAGTATTTT
>NA|TRBJ1-2|TRBV27|NA
CASSFLGSDYGYTF
TGTGCCAGCAGTTTTCTAGGGTCCGACTATGGCTACACCTTC
>NA|TRBJ1-6|TRBV7-2|NA
CASSSSSVRGNSPLHF
TGTGCCAGCAGCTCGAGTTCGGTCAGGGGAAATTCACCCCTCCACTTT
>NA|TRBJ2-7|TRBV6-6|NA
CASSYPAISYEQYF
TGTGCCAGCAGTTACCCTGCTATTTCCTACGAGCAGTACTTC
>NA|TRBJ1-3|TRBV6-1|NA
CASRDIQGSGNTIYF
TGTGCCAGCAGAGACATACAGGGCTCTGGAAACACCATATATTTT
>TRBD1|TRBJ1-2|TRBV13|NA
CASGITGGGYGYTF
TGTGCCAGCGGAATTACAGGGGGCGGCTATGGCTACACCTTC
>TRBD1|TRBJ1-2|TRBV6-1|NA
CASRISGTGFYGYTF
TGTGCCAGCAGGATATCCGGGACAGGGTTTTATGGCTACACCTTC
>NA|TRBJ2-5|TRBV19|NA
CASSIMGETQYF
TGTGCCAGTAGTATAATGGGAGAGACCCAGTACTTC
>NA|TRBJ1-2|TRBV7-9|NA
CASSLEQGVYGYTF
TGTGCCAGCAGCTTAGAACAGGGAGTCTATGGCTACACCTTC
>NA|TRBJ1-3|TRBV7-9|few
CASSLAGTYSGNTIYF
TGTGCCAGCAGCTTAGCAGGTACCTACTCTGGAAACACCATATATTTT
>NA|TRBJ2-1|TRBV19|NA
CASSIGDNYYNEQFF
TGTGCCAGTTCTATTGGGGACAACTACTACAATGAGCAGTTCTTC
>NA|TRBJ2-2|TRBV5-1|NA
CASSPPGQINTGELFF
TGCGCCAGCAGTCCTCCTGGACAGATAAACACCGGGGAGCTGTTTTTT
>NA|TRBJ1-5|TRBV12-2|NA
CASRLNLRDRSRNQPQHF
TGTGCAAGTCGCTTAAATCTTCGGGACAGATCACGCAATCAGCCCCAGCATTTT
>TRBD1|TRBJ2-2|TRBV18|few
CASSPLARGTGELFF
TGTGCCAGCTCACCCCTTGCCAGGGGGACCGGGGAGCTGTTTTTT
>TRBD1|TRBJ1-2|TRBV30|NA
CAWSRQGEGGYTF
TGTGCCTGGAGTCGGCAGGGGGAAGGTGGCTACACCTTC
>TRBD1|TRBJ2-2|TRBV29-1|NA
CSVVTGTSNTGELFF
TGCAGCGTCGTGACAGGGACCTCGAACACCGGGGAGCTGTTTTTT
>TRBD2|TRBJ2-3|TRBV30|NA
CAWNQNGGSDTQYF
TGTGCCTGGAATCAAAACGGGGGGTCAGATACGCAGTATTTT
>NA|TRBJ1-4|TRBV19|NA
CASSMRAGATTNEKLFF
TGTGCCAGTAGTATGAGGGCAGGGGCTACAACTAATGAAAAACTGTTTTTT
>NA|TRBJ2-2|TRBV19|NA
CASGRTGSLNPGELFF
TGTGCCAGTGGTCGTACGGGGAGCCTAAACCCCGGGGAGCTGTTTTTT
>NA|TRBJ1-1|TRBV5-4|NA
CASSLDAVNTEAFF
TGTGCCAGCAGCTTGGACGCGGTGAACACTGAAGCTTTCTTT